The entry below describes one TCR beta chain. This sample is drawn from a study of blood T cell repertoires in COVID-19. Study overall: Sites across the United States, Italy and Spain contributed samples from acute and convalescent COVID-19. PBMCs, B-cell-depleted T cells, or T cells provided the cDNA or gDNA that made up the material.

Trimming removed 8 bases from V and 8 bases from J; junction bases left unmatched: 12. Germline assignment: CDR1 LNHDA and CDR2 SQIVND (reference sequence). This CDR3 spans 15 amino acids. In the authors' workflow: Amplification from reference gene primers served as the basis for estimated nucleated cell counts. TCRdb's copy holds only in-frame clones and misses some; the assay was immunoSEQ multiplex PCR. From that table come the V and J calls and clone size; the DNA was used to work out D and trimming. This repertoire shows roughly 250,000 clones, 70% to 90% found once; its top ten account for 0.8%.

The source of this sequence is a woman in her thirties with acute or convalescent COVID-19. The sample was peripheral blood. This rearrangement joins TRBV19 to TRBJ1-1, with 12 bases identical to TRBD1. CDR3 nucleotides: TGTGCCAGTTCACCGGGACAGGGGGCTGGGGGAGAAGCTTTCTTT. Amino acids: CASSPGQGAGGEAFF.